The table lists the clone carrying this TCR beta chain with a few counts. Its antigen remains unidentified. Generated by immunoSEQ multiplex PCR, the TCRdb table keeps only in-frame clones and is missing some. In the table there are roughly 16,000 clones, around 36% of which are singletons. Noted time point: after neoadjuvant nivolumab, at surgical resection. The data are from a study of neoadjuvant anti-PD-1 for oral cavity cancer. Study conclusions and caveats: With a few patients per group, TCR findings need larger cohorts. Expansion of preexisting intratumoral clones was suggested to aid response.

The sample was tumor tissue, taken after nivolumab (anti-PD-1) treatment. This receptor was identified in a person between 40 and 85 years old with oral cavity squamous cell carcinoma.

CDR3 coding DNA: TGTGCCAGCAGCTTCGGGGAGACCCAGTACTTC. The encoded protein is CASSFGETQYF. This sequence joins TRBV7-9 and TRBJ2-5, with D uncertain. Germline values: CDR1 SEHNR, CDR2 FQNEAQ (reference sequence). There are 11 residues in the CDR3. V shed 3 bases and J shed 5 bases, with 4 bases lying between them.